This section outlines one T cell receptor (beta chain) sequence together with its context. Its antigen is undetermined. This sample was taken from a study of CXCR3-negative and CXCR3-positive naive CD8 T cells. The overall study: Sequencing brought in about 150 million TRB reads altogether, and each library got about 1.5 +/- 0.3 million.

CDR1 and CDR2 from the germline V gene are DFQATT and SNEGSKA (reference sequence). This CDR3 is built from 14 residues. UMI-labeled TRB cDNA libraries were prepared by 5' RACE. TCRdb re-analyzed the 5' RACE reads; it lists each CDR3 protein once, without DNA. This table lists 45,000 to 60,000 distinct CDR3 sequences. Broader study findings: The study found comparably high diversity in both naive subsets and much lower diversity in memory CD8+ cells.

The rearrangement links TRBV20-1 to TRBJ2-2; TCRdb's D gene call, TRBD2, goes unchecked for lack of DNA. The TCR sequence derives from a human donor in good health. Some clones in this sample may be carry-over from other donors' samples. The sequencing sample was made of memory CD8+ T cells from blood. CDR3: CSAKAGGDTGELFF.